Listed below are T cell receptor beta chains from one sample, sequenced in a study of T-cell reconstitution after alpha-beta-depleted transplantation in children. One entry per CDR3 protein, called by TCRdb with MiXCR from the PCR reads. Of some 550,000 distinct CDR3 sequences detected, under 25% appear once; the ten largest clones hold around 14%. Sequences were derived from PBMCs, mostly from graft donor cells, sampled 360 days after TCRalphabeta/CD19-depleted stem cell transplant. All receptors come from a boy less than two years old who had a stem cell transplant for acute myeloid leukemia, so the T cells may come from the graft donor. Both conserved end residues are part of each CDR3. The D gene is left open where the match is weak. The size field is filled for only some rows; it gives once, few, many or a size class.

>TRBD1|TRBV5-1|NA|TRBJ2-1
TGCGCCAGCAGCTTCGGACAGGGGGAGAGGAATGAGCAGTTCTTC
CASSFGQGERNEQFF
>NA|TRBV15|NA|TRBJ2-1
TGTGCCACCAGCAGCACTTTCGCGGGACAGAACTACAATGAGCAGTTCTTC
CATSSTFAGQNYNEQFF
>NA|TRBV27|few|TRBJ2-1
TGTGCCAGCAGTTCCACTTTTTTACTTGTCTACAATGAGCAGTTCTTC
CASSSTFLLVYNEQFF
>NA|TRBV7-9|NA|TRBJ2-7
TGTGCCAGCAGCTTGCAGGGTGACTCCTACGAGCAGTACTTC
CASSLQGDSYEQYF
>NA|TRBV12-3/TRBV12-4|many|TRBJ2-4
TGTGCCAGCAGCCCACTCGGACAGAAAAACATTCAGTACTTC
CASSPLGQKNIQYF
>TRBD2|TRBV7-2|few|TRBJ2-3
TGTGCCAGCAGCTTAGAAAGCGGGGGGGTTCCTACGCAGTATTTT
CASSLESGGVPTQYF
>NA|TRBV29-1|NA|TRBJ1-1
TGCAGCGTTGAACAGGGCCCATTAGGCACTGAAGCTTTCTTT
CSVEQGPLGTEAFF
>NA|TRBV6-1|many|TRBJ2-3
TGTGCCAGCAAGAAACAGGGCACAGATACGCAGTATTTT
CASKKQGTDTQYF
>TRBD2|TRBV20-1|few|TRBJ2-3
TGCAGTGCTAGTTTCTTCGGGAGGGGCTGGTGGACAGATACGCAGTATTTT
CSASFFGRGWWTDTQYF
>TRBD2|TRBV20-1|few|TRBJ2-1
TGCAGTGCAGGGGGTTGGCGGGGGGGTATAAGAAGTGAGCAGTTCTTC
CSAGGWRGGIRSEQFF
>NA|TRBV4-3|few|TRBJ2-4
TGCGCCAGCAGCCAAGATCAAGGCGGGGCCCTAAACATTCAGTACTTC
CASSQDQGGALNIQYF
>TRBD2|TRBV20-1|many|TRBJ2-7
TGCAGTGCTAGAGATTTTGCAAGGGCTAGCGGGATCTCCTACGAGCAGTACTTC
CSARDFARASGISYEQYF
>NA|TRBV9|NA|TRBJ2-3
TGTGCCAGCAGCGCAAAGGGTTACGACCTCACAGATACGCAGTATTTT
CASSAKGYDLTDTQYF
>TRBD1|TRBV12-3/TRBV12-4|many|TRBJ1-4
TGTGCCAGCAGTGCGACAGGGGGCACTAATGAAAAACTGTTTTTT
CASSATGGTNEKLFF
>TRBD1|TRBV20-1|many|TRBJ1-1
TGCAGTGCGACAGGGGTACCGAACACTGAAGCTTTCTTT
CSATGVPNTEAFF
>TRBD1|TRBV28|few|TRBJ2-1
TGTGCCAGCATTTGGGGGGGGACAGGGAACTACAATGAGCAGTTCTTC
CASIWGGTGNYNEQFF
>NA|TRBV20-1|NA|TRBJ1-2
TGCAGTGCTAGAGGTTATACCGGGAGTGCGGATGGCTACACCTTC
CSARGYTGSADGYTF
>TRBD2|TRBV6-1|few|TRBJ2-4
TGTGCCAGCAGCCAGGGGCGGGGGGGCAGCCCTCAGTACTTC
CASSQGRGGSPQYF
>NA|TRBV10-3|few|TRBJ1-5
TGTGCCATCAGTGAGTCGGGGCAGCCGATAAGCAATCAGCCCCAGCATTTT
CAISESGQPISNQPQHF
>NA|TRBV9|NA|TRBJ2-1
TGTGCCAGCAGCGTAGTACAGGGGGGGTACAATGAGCAGTTCTTC
CASSVVQGGYNEQFF
>NA|TRBV3-1|many|TRBJ2-3
TGTGCCAGCAGCCTTTATGGACCTTCAGATACGCAGTATTTT
CASSLYGPSDTQYF
>NA|TRBV12-3/TRBV12-4|few|TRBJ2-5
TGTGCCAGCACTCTGCGGACTATATTGGAGACCCAGTACTTC
CASTLRTILETQYF
>NA|TRBV29-1|few|TRBJ1-2
TGCAGCGCAACAGTTACTAACTATGGCTACACCTTC
CSATVTNYGYTF
>NA|TRBV29-1|few|TRBJ2-1
TGCAGCGGGCTGGAGACTCCTTCCGTCAATGAGCAGTTCTTC
CSGLETPSVNEQFF